The present T cell receptor (beta chain) was sequenced within a study of T cell repertoires in cytomegalovirus infection. For the study at large: Selected CMV epitopes included recently identified HLA-C-restricted ones as well as well-studied HLA-B-restricted ones. Indications of both CMV infection and matching HLA type were provided by public TCR beta signatures. Whole-study results and caveats: Across the ex vivo response, the dominant clonotypes were HLA-C-restricted CMV-specific TCR beta clonotypes.

On this clonotype: Antigen unknown.

Germline values: CDR1 SGHTA, CDR2 FQGNSA. The V end lost 5 bases, the J end lost 1 base, and 12 bases lay between the germline ends. The CDR3 covers 14 residues. One entry per CDR3 protein, called by TCRdb with MiXCR from the reads. This sample carries about 920,000 distinct CDR3 sequences, under 40% of them seen once, and the ten largest clones take around an eighth. The source of this sequence is a human donor in good health (CMV status not recorded). Some clones in this sample may be carry-over from other donors' samples. V usage is TRBV7-2 and J usage is TRBJ2-7; D perhaps matches TRBD1 (5 bases). The specimen was cultured CD8+ T cells from PBMCs, collected from culture after CMV antigen stimulation. CDR3 region: CASSPVDISYEQYF. The CDR3 nucleotides read TGTGCCAGCAGCCCAGTGGACATTTCCTACGAGCAGTACTTC.